This TCR beta chain is drawn from a study of CD8 T cells in Susac syndrome. With random hexamers, reverse transcription was performed on about 0.5 to 1 ug of RNA. Across 54 Vbeta and 13 Jbeta, TCR beta CDR3 was amplified with immunoSEQ multiplex PCR. MiXCR, run by TCRdb on the immunoSEQ multiplex PCR reads, gives a single entry per CDR3 protein. The table has a few hundred thousand distinct CDR3 sequences, about 96% seen once. V lost 4 bases and J lost 4, with 16 bases in between. CDR1 SGHRS and CDR2 YFSETQ come from the germline V gene. This CDR3 is built from 15 residues. The sequence was obtained from a human donor with multiple sclerosis. Source material: CD4+ T cells from PBMCs. This chain connects TRBV5-1 to TRBJ2-3; the D gene is possibly TRBD2 (6 bases). CDR3 loop: CASSLLGRRADTQYF. CDR3 coding DNA: TGCGCCAGCAGCCTTCTTGGTCGGAGGGCAGATACGCAGTATTTT. Drawing the rest from reference TRBV5-1 and TRBJ2-3, the complete variable domain is KAGVTQTPRYLIKTRGQQVTLSCSPISGHRSVSWYQQTPGQGLQFLFEYFSETQRNKGNFPGRFSGRQFSNSRSEMNVSTLELGDSALYLCASSLLGRRADTQYFGPGTRLTVL.